The 29 T cell receptor beta chains below all came from one sample that was sequenced in a study of regulatory T cells in long-lasting Graves disease. Both iRepertoire HTBI primers and Arm-PCR of CDR3 regions were used to build the TCR beta libraries. TCRdb called the multiplex PCR reads again in MiXCR, with one record for every CDR3 protein. This sample has about 360,000 distinct CDR3 sequences, with around 15% found just once. Time point noted: newly diagnosed GD, antithyroid drugs for less than 3 months. Generation of the TCR library employed RNA extracted from PBMCs. These data were also reused for a study on T cells in Graves' hyperthyroidism and ophthalmopathy.

The sample was peripheral blood mononuclear cells (PBMCs), taken at new diagnosis, from a patient treated with antithyroid drugs. Source of these receptors: a woman aged 18 to 35 with Graves disease.

This clonotype was observed many times. CDR3 nucleotides: TGCAGTGCTAGAGCGACAGGGGGCAGTTCACCCCTCCACTTT. Its translation: CSARATGGSSPLHF. This sequence joins TRBV20-1 and TRBJ1-6, with 10 nucleotides matching TRBD1. The CDR3 extends over 14 amino acids. Germline assignment: CDR1 DFQATT and CDR2 SNEGSKA (reference sequence). The ends lost 1 base at V and 9 bases at J; junction bases unmatched: 3.

This clonotype was seen at least ten times. The J gene is TRBJ2-2, the V gene TRBV3-1; 8 bases map to TRBD2. The CDR3 is made up of 17 amino acids. In germline, CDR1 is LGHDT, CDR2 YNNKEL (reference sequence). With V trimmed by 1 base and J by 1 base, 5 bases remained unmatched. This CDR3 reads CASSQVLLAGNTGELFF. As DNA, the CDR3 is TGTGCCAGCAGCCAAGTTCTTCTAGCGGGGAACACCGGGGAGCTGTTTTTT. Complete variable domain (other parts from reference TRBV3-1 and TRBJ2-2): DTAVSQTPKYLVTQMGNDKSIKCEQNLGHDTMYWYKQDSKKFLKIMFSYNNKELIINETVPNRFSPKSPDKAHLNLHINSLELGDSAVYFCASSQVLLAGNTGELFFGEGSRLTVL.

This clonotype was recorded at least ten times. The rearrangement uses TRBV7-6 and TRBJ2-1, with unresolved D. Trimming removed 5 bases from V and 4 bases from J, with 15 bases in between. Per the germline V gene, CDR1 is SGHVS and CDR2 is FNYEAQ. CDR3 size: 15 residues. This CDR3 reads CASSTEFGKYNEQFF. CDR3 nucleotide sequence: TGTGCCAGCAGCACAGAGTTTGGGAAATACAATGAGCAGTTCTTC.

This clonotype appeared a few times. J is TRBJ2-2 and V is TRBV7-9; no clear D. Germline lookup yields CDR1 SEHNR and CDR2 FQNEAQ (reference sequence). The V end lost 11 bases, the J end lost 0 bases, and 10 bases lay between the germline ends. The CDR3 length is 13 residues. The CDR3 is CAGETANTGELFF. CDR3 coding DNA: TGTGCCGGCGAAACAGCGAACACCGGGGAGCTGTTTTTT.

This clonotype was seen ten or more times. The genes are TRBV7-9 and TRBJ2-1; no definite D call. The germline V and J ends were trimmed by 8 bases and 5 bases, with 10 bases remaining between them. The CDR3 loop spans 12 amino acids. Germline CDR1 SEHNR, CDR2 FQNEAQ (reference sequence). The CDR3 region is CASGVVDNEQFF. DNA for the CDR3: TGTGCCAGCGGAGTTGTGGACAATGAGCAGTTCTTC.

The rearrangement links TRBV6-1 to TRBJ2-7; 10 bases are shared with TRBD2. With V trimmed by 5 bases and J by 7 bases, 8 bases remained unmatched. Germline CDR1 reads MNHNS; CDR2 reads SASEGT. The CDR3 is made up of 14 amino acids. This chain's CDR3 is CASSLAGAPEEQYF. In nucleotides, the CDR3 is TGTGCCAGCAGTCTAGCGGGGGCCCCGGAGGAGCAGTACTTC.

The V gene is TRBV4-1, the J gene TRBJ1-1; 7 nucleotides align to TRBD1. There are 14 residues in the CDR3. CDR1 and CDR2 from the germline V gene are MGHRA and YSYEKL. The V gene end was trimmed by 2 bases and the J gene end by 1 base; junction bases not matched to a gene: 1. Here the CDR3 reads CASSQWDRNTEAFF. CDR3 nucleotide sequence: TGCGCCAGCAGCCAATGGGACAGGAACACTGAAGCTTTCTTT.

This clonotype was observed a few times. J is TRBJ1-1 and V is TRBV7-8, with D possibly being TRBD1 (6 bases). The length of the CDR3 is 16 residues. The ends were cut back, 7 bases at V and 6 bases at J, with 24 bases in the middle. Per germline, CDR1 SGHVS and CDR2 FQNEAQ. The CDR3 spells CASNPAWGGAVAEAFF. The CDR3 bases are TGTGCCAGCAACCCTGCTTGGGGGGGCGCGGTAGCTGAAGCTTTCTTT.

In its sample, this clonotype was seen many times. J is TRBJ2-1 and V is TRBV7-2, with D possibly called TRBD1 or TRBD2 (6 bases each). From germline, CDR1 is SGHTA and CDR2 FQGNSA. V lost 7 bases and J 4 bases, leaving 17 bases between the germline ends. The CDR3 is made up of 15 amino acids. The CDR3 DNA follows: TGTGCCAGCATCCAAGGAGGGGGGATATACAATGAGCAGTTCTTC. This translates into CASIQGGGIYNEQFF.

This clonotype came up a few times. J is TRBJ2-1 and V is TRBV9; TRBD1 agrees at 9 bases. Trimming took 4 bases from V and 9 from J; bases not matched to a gene: 11. CDR1 is SGDLS, CDR2 YYNGEE, per germline. The CDR3 loop spans 15 amino acids. For the CDR3, the DNA is TGTGCCAGCAGCCCAGACAGGGGGTTGAGCTCTGAGCAGTTCTTC. It is translated as CASSPDRGLSSEQFF.

This clonotype was seen a handful of times. Given a much more abundant clone one base away, this may be a read error. V usage is TRBV12-3 or TRBV12-4 and J usage is TRBJ2-7; possibly TRBD1 for D (5 bases). The length of the CDR3 is 14 residues. The CDR3 coding sequence is TGTGCCAGCAGTCCGGACAAGTTCCCACGAGAGCAGTGCTTC. Protein sequence: CASSPDKFPREQCF.

The J gene is TRBJ1-2, the V gene TRBV6-2 or TRBV6-3; tentative D call: TRBD1 (6 bases). V gave up 6 bases and J gave up 0 bases, with 17 bases separating them. Germline lookup yields CDR1 MNHEY and CDR2 SVGEGT. The CDR3 contains 16 residues. As DNA, the CDR3 is TGTGCCAGCAGATTTGGGACATTAAAAGCTAACTATGGCTACACCTTC. Residues: CASRFGTLKANYGYTF.

The chain is built from TRBV5-6 and TRBJ1-6; D is unresolved. V was trimmed by 2 bases and J by 11 bases, leaving 8 bases between them. The CDR3 has 12 residues. Germline CDR1 SGHDT, CDR2 YYEEEE. CDR3 coding DNA: TGTGCCAGCAGCTTAATCGGGACACCCCTCCACTTT. The encoded protein is CASSLIGTPLHF.

This clonotype was counted at least ten times. The chain couples TRBV9 to TRBJ2-7; the match to TRBD2 covers 12 bases. In germline, CDR1 is SGDLS, CDR2 YYNGEE. This CDR3 is built from 15 residues. Trimming at V came to 4 bases and at J to 8 bases, leaving 10 bases not matched to a gene. The DNA of the CDR3 is TGTGCCAGCAGCCCAGAGACTAGCGGGAGTTGGAAGCAGTACTTC. Its translation: CASSPETSGSWKQYF.

About this clonotype itself: A much larger clone sits a single nucleotide away, making a read error possible. The V gene is TRBV6-2 or TRBV6-3, the J gene TRBJ1-5; no clear D. Trimming left V 5 bases short and J 4 bases short, with 12 bases between. Germline V CDR1 and CDR2: MNHEY, SVGEGT. The CDR3 extends over 14 amino acids. The CDR3 bases are TGTGCCAGCAGTGGAGGGAAGACTAATCAGCCCCAGCATTTT. As protein: CASSGGKTNQPQHF.

This clonotype has ten or more counts. The gene calls are TRBV20-1 and TRBJ2-1, with 9 bases matching TRBD2. This CDR3 contains 17 residues. V lost 5 bases, J lost 7 bases, and 18 bases stayed unmatched. CDR1 is DFQATT and CDR2 is SNEGSKA in the germline V gene (reference sequence). CDR3 sequence: CSAEGGGASGPDNEQFF. The DNA of the CDR3 is TGCAGTGCTGAGGGCGGGGGGGCTAGCGGGCCTGATAATGAGCAGTTCTTC.

The chain recombines TRBV12-5 with TRBJ2-7; the match to TRBD1 covers 12 bases. The CDR3 loop spans 15 amino acids. The V gene end was trimmed by 7 bases and the J gene end by 2 bases; junction bases not matched to a gene: 6. Germline-derived CDR1 and CDR2 are LGHNT and FRNRAP. CDR3 sequence: CASAVGTGGAYEQYF. CDR3 nucleotide sequence: TGTGCTAGTGCCGTCGGGACAGGGGGCGCCTACGAGCAGTACTTC.

This clonotype was seen a handful of times. The chain employs TRBV28 and TRBJ2-7; D not resolved. The CDR3 runs to 12 residues. With 5 bases removed from V and 3 bases from J, the gap between germline ends came to 8 bases. From germline, CDR1 is MDHEN and CDR2 SYDVKM. CDR3 sequence: CASSHSYYEQYF. CDR3 sequence (DNA): TGTGCCAGCAGTCACAGTTACTACGAGCAGTACTTC.

The chain joins TRBV12-5 to TRBJ2-3; D unresolved. V lost 6 bases and J 2 bases, leaving 9 bases between the germline ends. CDR1 and CDR2 (germline): LGHNT, FRNRAP. The CDR3 contains 13 residues. This chain's CDR3 is CASGSTFTDTQYF. CDR3 in DNA: TGTGCTAGTGGGTCAACTTTCACAGATACGCAGTATTTT.

This clonotype was observed many times. The genes are TRBV6-2 or TRBV6-3 and TRBJ2-7, with no clear D. Germline V gene data show CDR1 as MNHEY and CDR2 as SVGEGT. The CDR3 is 14 amino acids. V shed 6 bases and J shed 6 bases, with 18 bases lying between them. Here the CDR3 reads CASRFAGGDGEQYF. CDR3 in DNA: TGTGCCAGCAGATTTGCAGGTGGGGATGGCGAGCAGTACTTC.

As for this clonotype: At one of its ends the junction is not consistent with the germline gene, which may arise from a read error. This chain connects TRBV5-6 to TRBJ2-3; no definite D call. This CDR3 spans 12 amino acids. Germline CDR1 SGHDT, CDR2 YYEEEE. CDR3 nucleotides: TGTACCAGCAGCTTGGCAACGGATACGCAGTATTTT. Its protein product is CTSSLATDTQYF.

This clonotype was recorded at least ten times. The CDR3 region is CASRRDFQETQYF. The CDR3 DNA reads TGCGCCAGCAGACGGGACTTCCAAGAGACCCAGTACTTC. The chain uses TRBV5-1 and TRBJ2-5, with a possible D match to TRBD2 (6 bases). Trimming stripped 5 bases from V and 1 base from J, with 9 bases between. Germline V gene data show CDR1 as SGHRS and CDR2 as YFSETQ. The CDR3 loop spans 13 amino acids.

This clonotype was seen at least ten times. The chain couples TRBV9 to TRBJ2-1; a possible D gene is TRBD2 (6 bases). V shed 4 bases and J shed 10 bases, with 21 bases lying between them. The germline gives CDR1 SGDLS, CDR2 YYNGEE. This CDR3 has 15 residues. CDR3 loop: CASSPSGSGDREQFF. The CDR3 nucleotides read TGTGCCAGCAGCCCGAGCGGGTCGGGCGATAGGGAGCAGTTCTTC. Full variable domain (rest looked up from reference TRBV9 and TRBJ2-1): DSGVTQTPKHLITATGQRVTLRCSPRSGDLSVYWYQQSLDQGLQFLIQYYNGEERAKGNILERFSAQQFPDLHSELNLSSLELGDSALYFCASSPSGSGDREQFFGPGTRLTVL.

This clonotype was picked up a small number of times. A much larger clone lies one base from this, so it may be a read error. The chain is built from TRBV3-1 and TRBJ1-6; maybe TRBD1 (5 bases). The CDR3 has 15 residues. Germline values: CDR1 LGHDT, CDR2 YNNKEL (reference sequence). The CDR3 loop reads CASSQGGDYSSPLHF. For the CDR3, the DNA is TGTGCCAGCAGCCAAGGGGGCGACTATAGTTCACCCCTCCACTTT.

This clonotype has at least ten counts. The CDR3 spells CASTVTGYSTDTQYF. The CDR3 bases are TGTGCCAGCACGGTTACGGGGTATAGCACAGATACGCAGTATTTT. The rearrangement joins TRBV6-2 or TRBV6-3 to TRBJ2-3; TRBD2 is a possible D gene (5 bases). Trimming shortened V by 7 bases and J by 0 bases, and 14 bases separated the two germline ends. The CDR3 is 15 residues long. Germline V gives CDR1 MNHEY, CDR2 SVGEGT.

J is TRBJ2-1 and V is TRBV9; a possible D gene is TRBD2 (6 bases). The V gene's germline CDR1 is SGDLS and CDR2 YYNGEE. The CDR3 is 15 residues long. Trimming left V 4 bases short and J 7 bases short, with 18 bases between. In nucleotides, the CDR3 is TGTGCCAGCAGCCCCGGGACTCTCGGGAAAAATGAGCAGTTCTTC. Its protein is CASSPGTLGKNEQFF.

This clonotype showed up many times. The CDR3 nucleotides read TGTGCCAGCGCAAAAACAGGGCTTGAAGCTTTCTTT. Its translation is CASAKTGLEAFF. The rearrangement joins TRBV7-9 to TRBJ1-1; a weak D match, TRBD1 (6 bases). V lost 8 bases to trimming and J lost 7 bases, with 14 bases between them. Germline V gene data show CDR1 as SEHNR and CDR2 as FQNEAQ (reference sequence). The CDR3 consists of 12 residues. Filled out from reference TRBV7-9 and TRBJ1-1, the complete variable domain reads DTGVSQNPRHKITKRGQNVTFRCDPISEHNRLYWYRQTLGQGPEFLTYFQNEAQLEKSRLLSDRFSAERPKGSFSTLEIQRTEQGDSAMYLCASAKTGLEAFFGQGTRLTVV.

This clonotype has only a few counts. The CDR3 DNA reads TGCAGTGCTATCAGGGGGTCTGGCCGGCCCCAGCATTTT. This gives the protein CSAIRGSGRPQHF. The V gene is TRBV20-1, the J gene TRBJ1-5; 7 bases are a match to TRBD1. The CDR3 sequence is 13 residues long. Germline V gives CDR1 DFQATT, CDR2 SNEGSKA (reference sequence). The ends lost 4 bases at V and 9 bases at J; junction bases unmatched: 9.

The V call is TRBV6-1, the J call TRBJ2-1; TRBD1 agrees at 9 bases. V shed 3 bases, J shed 8 bases, and the junction held 5 bases outside the gene matches. Germline V gene lookup returns CDR1 MNHNS and CDR2 SASEGT. The CDR3 totals 14 residues. The CDR3 nucleotides read TGTGCCAGCAGTGATGGGACAGGGAGCGATGAGCAGTTCTTC. It translates to CASSDGTGSDEQFF.